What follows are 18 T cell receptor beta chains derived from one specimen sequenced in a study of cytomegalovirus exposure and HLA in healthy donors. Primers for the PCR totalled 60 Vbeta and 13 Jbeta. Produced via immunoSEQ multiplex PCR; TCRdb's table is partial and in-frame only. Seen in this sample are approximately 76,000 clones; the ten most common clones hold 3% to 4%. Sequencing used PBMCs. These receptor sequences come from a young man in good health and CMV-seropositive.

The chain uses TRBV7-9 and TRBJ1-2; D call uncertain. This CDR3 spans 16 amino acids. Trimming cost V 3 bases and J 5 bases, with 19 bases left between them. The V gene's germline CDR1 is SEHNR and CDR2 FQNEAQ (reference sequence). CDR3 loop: CASSFLTAGLNYGYTF. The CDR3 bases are TGTGCCAGCAGCTTTCTTACAGCCGGCCTAAATTATGGCTACACCTTC. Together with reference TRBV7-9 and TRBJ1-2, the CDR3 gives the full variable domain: DTGVSQNPRHKITKRGQNVTFRCDPISEHNRLYWYRQTLGQGPEFLTYFQNEAQLEKSRLLSDRFSAERPKGSFSTLEIQRTEQGDSAMYLCASSFLTAGLNYGYTFGSGTRLTVV.

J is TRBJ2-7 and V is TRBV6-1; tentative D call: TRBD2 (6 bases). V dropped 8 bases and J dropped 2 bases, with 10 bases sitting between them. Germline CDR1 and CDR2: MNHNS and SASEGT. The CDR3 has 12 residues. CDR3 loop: CASGDFAYEQYF. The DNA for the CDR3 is TGTGCCAGCGGGGACTTCGCCTACGAGCAGTACTTC.

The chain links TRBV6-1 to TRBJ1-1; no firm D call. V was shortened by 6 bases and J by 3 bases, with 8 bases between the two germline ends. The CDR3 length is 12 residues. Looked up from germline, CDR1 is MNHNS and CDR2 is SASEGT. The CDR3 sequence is CASRFRDTEAFF. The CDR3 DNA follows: TGTGCCAGCAGGTTCCGGGACACTGAAGCTTTCTTT.

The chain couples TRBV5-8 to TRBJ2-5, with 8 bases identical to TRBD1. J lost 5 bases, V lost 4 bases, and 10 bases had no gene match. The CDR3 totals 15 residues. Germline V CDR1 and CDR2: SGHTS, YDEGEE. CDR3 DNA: TGTGCCAGCAGCCGGTGGACAGGGATGAGGGAGACCCAGTACTTC. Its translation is CASSRWTGMRETQYF.

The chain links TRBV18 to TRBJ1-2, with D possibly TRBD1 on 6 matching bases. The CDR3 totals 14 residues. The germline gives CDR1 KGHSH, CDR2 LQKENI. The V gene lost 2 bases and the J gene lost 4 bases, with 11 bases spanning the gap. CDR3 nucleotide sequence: TGTGCCAGCTCACCAGAGACAGGTCCCTATGGCTACACCTTC. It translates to CASSPETGPYGYTF. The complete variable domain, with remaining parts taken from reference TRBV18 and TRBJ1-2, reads NAGVMQNPRHLVRRRGQEARLRCSPMKGHSHVYWYRQLPEEGLKFMVYLQKENIIDESGMPKERFSAEFPKEGPSILRIQQVVRGDSAAYFCASSPETGPYGYTFGSGTRLTVV.

The CDR3 nucleotides read TGTGCCAGCAGAGGCCATATGGCTAGCGGCACAGATACGCAGTATTTT. It is translated as CASRGHMASGTDTQYF. The rearrangement uses TRBV27 and TRBJ2-3; the D gene is possibly TRBD2 (6 bases). The CDR3 is made up of 16 amino acids. Trimming left V 6 bases short and J 1 base short, with 17 bases between. Germline V lookup: CDR1 MNHEY, CDR2 SMNVEV (reference sequence).

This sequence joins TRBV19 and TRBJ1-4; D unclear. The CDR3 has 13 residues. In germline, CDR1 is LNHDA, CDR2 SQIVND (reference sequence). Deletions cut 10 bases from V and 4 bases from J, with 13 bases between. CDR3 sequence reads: CATTAGHNEKLFF. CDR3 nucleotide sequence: TGTGCCACCACGGCAGGCCATAATGAAAAACTGTTTTTT.

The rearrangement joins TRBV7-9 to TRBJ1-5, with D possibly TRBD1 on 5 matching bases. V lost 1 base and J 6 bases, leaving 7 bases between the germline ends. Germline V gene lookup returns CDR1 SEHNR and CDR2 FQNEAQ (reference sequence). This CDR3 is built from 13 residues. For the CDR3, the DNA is TGTGCCAGCAGCTTAGGGGGGGGTCAGCCCCAGCATTTT. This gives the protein CASSLGGGQPQHF. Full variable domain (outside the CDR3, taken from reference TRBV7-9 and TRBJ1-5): DTGVSQNPRHKITKRGQNVTFRCDPISEHNRLYWYRQTLGQGPEFLTYFQNEAQLEKSRLLSDRFSAERPKGSFSTLEIQRTEQGDSAMYLCASSLGGGQPQHFGDGTRLSIL.

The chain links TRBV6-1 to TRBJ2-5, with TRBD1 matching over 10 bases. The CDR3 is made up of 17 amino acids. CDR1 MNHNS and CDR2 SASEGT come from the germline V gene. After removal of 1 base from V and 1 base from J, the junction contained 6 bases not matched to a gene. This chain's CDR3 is CASSEGAGQGTQETQYF. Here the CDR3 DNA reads TGTGCCAGCAGTGAAGGAGCGGGACAGGGGACCCAAGAGACCCAGTACTTC.

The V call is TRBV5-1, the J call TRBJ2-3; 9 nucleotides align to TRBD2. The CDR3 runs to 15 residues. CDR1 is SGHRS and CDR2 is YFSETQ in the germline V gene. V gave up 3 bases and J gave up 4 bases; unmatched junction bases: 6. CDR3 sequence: CASSSLAGGADTQYF. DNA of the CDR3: TGCGCCAGCAGCTCTTTGGCGGGGGGGGCAGATACGCAGTATTTT.

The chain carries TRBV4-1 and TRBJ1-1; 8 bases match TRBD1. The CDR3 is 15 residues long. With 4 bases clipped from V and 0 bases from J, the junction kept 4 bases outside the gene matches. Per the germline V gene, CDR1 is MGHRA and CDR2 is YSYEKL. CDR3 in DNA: TGCGCCAGCAGCCGCAGACAGGGGATGAACACTGAAGCTTTCTTT. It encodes CASSRRQGMNTEAFF.

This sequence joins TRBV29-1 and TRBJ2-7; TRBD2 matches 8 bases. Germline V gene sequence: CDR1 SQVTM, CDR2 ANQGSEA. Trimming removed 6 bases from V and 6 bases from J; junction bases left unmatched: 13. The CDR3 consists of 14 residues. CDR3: CSVVELAGPVEQYF. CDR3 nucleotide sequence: TGCAGCGTGGTGGAGCTAGCGGGTCCGGTCGAGCAGTACTTC.

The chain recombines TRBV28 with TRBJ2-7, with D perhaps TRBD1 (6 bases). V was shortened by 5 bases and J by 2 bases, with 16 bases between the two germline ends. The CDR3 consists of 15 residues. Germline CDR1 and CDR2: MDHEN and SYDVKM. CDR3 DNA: TGTGCCAGCAGTCCCTCCCAGGGGTCCACCTACGAGCAGTACTTC. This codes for CASSPSQGSTYEQYF.

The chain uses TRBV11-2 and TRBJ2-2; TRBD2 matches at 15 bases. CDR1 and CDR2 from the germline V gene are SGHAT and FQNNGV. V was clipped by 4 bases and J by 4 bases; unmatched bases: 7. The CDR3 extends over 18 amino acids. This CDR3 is CASSSPGLAGGGTGELFF. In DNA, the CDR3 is TGTGCCAGCAGCTCGCCGGGACTAGCGGGAGGCGGCACCGGGGAGCTGTTTTTT.

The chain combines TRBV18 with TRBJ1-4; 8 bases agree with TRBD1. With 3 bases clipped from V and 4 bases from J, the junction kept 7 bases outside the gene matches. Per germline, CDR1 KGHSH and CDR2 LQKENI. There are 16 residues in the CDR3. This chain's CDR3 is CASSPSAGQVNEKLFF. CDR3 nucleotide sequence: TGTGCCAGCTCACCCTCGGCGGGACAGGTTAATGAAAAACTGTTTTTT.

DNA for the CDR3: TGTGCCAGCAGTTTCGTTCCCCCCGGGAACTCCCCCTACGAGCAGTACTTC. Its translation: CASSFVPPGNSPYEQYF. V is TRBV5-5 and J is TRBJ2-7; D is possibly TRBD2 (5 bases). V gave up 5 bases and J gave up 2 bases, with 23 bases separating them. The length of the CDR3 is 17 residues. Germline assignment: CDR1 SGHKS and CDR2 YYEKEE (reference sequence).

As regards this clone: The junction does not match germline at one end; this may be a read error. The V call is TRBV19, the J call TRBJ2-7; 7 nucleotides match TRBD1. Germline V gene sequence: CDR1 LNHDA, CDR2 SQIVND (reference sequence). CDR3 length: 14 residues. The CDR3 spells CASSPRDSSCEQYF. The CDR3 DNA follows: TGTGCCAGTAGTCCCCGGGACAGCTCCTGCGAGCAGTACTTC.

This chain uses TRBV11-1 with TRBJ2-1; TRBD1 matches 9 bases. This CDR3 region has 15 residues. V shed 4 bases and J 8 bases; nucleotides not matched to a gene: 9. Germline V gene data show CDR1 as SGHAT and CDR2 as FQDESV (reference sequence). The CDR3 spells CASSWGVTGGDEQFF. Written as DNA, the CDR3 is TGTGCCAGCAGCTGGGGGGTTACAGGGGGCGATGAGCAGTTCTTC.